Each of the 6 T cell receptor beta chains below was sequenced from the same sample in a study of CD8+ T cells in alopecia areata. The treatment is: oral pan-JAK inhibitor, 5-10 mg twice daily. RNA was isolated and reverse transcribed to cDNA, the sequencing template. Sequencing used immunoSEQ multiplex PCR; TCRdb keeps in-frame clones, though not all of them. This table has approximately 280,000 clones, 58% appearing once. Material: CD4+ T cells sorted from blood, obtained at week 24, from a patient treated with tofacitinib. The receptors come from a human donor with alopecia areata.

The genes are TRBV11-1 and TRBJ2-7; 10 bases match TRBD1. The length of the CDR3 is 16 residues. The trim removed 0 bases at V and 3 bases at J, leaving 5 bases unmatched. CDR1 and CDR2 (germline): SGHAT, FQDESV (reference sequence). The CDR3 bases are TGTGCCAGCAGCTTAGCGACGGGACAGGGGCACTACGAGCAGTACTTC. Its translation is CASSLATGQGHYEQYF. The variable domain in full, with the rest retrieved from reference TRBV11-1 and TRBJ2-7, is EAEVAQSPRYKITEKSQAVAFWCDPISGHATLYWYRQILGQGPELLVQFQDESVVDDSQLPKDRFSAERLKGVDSTLKIQPAELGDSAMYLCASSLATGQGHYEQYFGPGTRLTVT.

This rearrangement joins TRBV25-1 to TRBJ2-3, with D possibly being TRBD1 or TRBD2 (5 bases each). This CDR3 spans 15 amino acids. V dropped 3 bases and J dropped 8 bases, with 18 bases sitting between them. CDR1 MGHDK and CDR2 SYGVNS come from the germline V gene. The CDR3 DNA is TGTGCCAGCAGTGAGGGGCCGATAACGAGGGGTACGCAGTATTTT. This translates into CASSEGPITRGTQYF.

The V gene is TRBV29-1, the J gene TRBJ1-1; no firm D call. This CDR3 has 13 residues. Germline V gene lookup returns CDR1 SQVTM and CDR2 ANQGSEA. V was clipped by 6 bases and J by 5 bases, with 16 bases between them. DNA of the CDR3: TGCAGCGTAGCTGGGCGATCGGTGACTGAAGCTTTCTTT. It is translated as CSVAGRSVTEAFF.

The gene calls are TRBV27 and TRBJ2-3; D might be TRBD2 (5 bases). Trimming shortened V by 3 bases and J by 0 bases, and 7 bases separated the two germline ends. Per germline, CDR1 MNHEY and CDR2 SMNVEV (reference sequence). The CDR3 runs 14 residues. The CDR3 coding sequence is TGTGCCAGCAGTTTTAGCGCAAGCACAGATACGCAGTATTTT. Translation gives CASSFSASTDTQYF.

This clone has only a few counts. The chain has TRBV7-9 and TRBJ1-1; no definite D call. Trimming cost V 4 bases and J 2 bases, with 11 bases left between them. Germline assignment: CDR1 SEHNR and CDR2 FQNEAQ (reference sequence). This CDR3 has 14 amino acids. CDR3 nucleotides: TGTGCCAGCAGCTCCTTGGCGGCCAACACTGAAGCTTTCTTT. Translating it yields CASSSLAANTEAFF.

On this clone: A much larger clone sits a single nucleotide away, making a read error possible. The gene calls are TRBV10-3 and TRBJ2-3; tentatively, D is TRBD2 (7 bases). CDR3 length equals 15 residues. Trimming left V 6 bases short and J 4 bases short, with 17 bases between. Per the germline V gene, CDR1 is ENHRY and CDR2 is SYGVKD. CDR3: CAISVGGGSADTQYF. The CDR3 DNA follows: TGTGCCATCAGCGTAGGGGGGGGCTCCGCAGATACGCAGTATTTT.